This T cell receptor beta chain was retrieved from a study of T cells in Graves' hyperthyroidism and ophthalmopathy. The germline CDR1 and CDR2 sequences are SGHRS and YFSETQ. The CDR3 is 16 residues long. Trimming pared 2 bases from V and 7 bases from J, leaving 18 bases between. The TCR beta CDR3 regions underwent amplification using RNA transcripts as the source. First-round RT-PCR targeting the TCR CDR3 was performed with the HTBI primer set. TCRdb reprocessed the multiplex PCR reads via MiXCR and lists one record per CDR3 protein. The sample lists roughly 96,000 distinct CDR3 sequences; about 51% were seen once.

Sequencing was performed on blood. The V gene is TRBV5-1, the J gene TRBJ2-2, with D perhaps matching TRBD2 (5 bases). This TCR was recovered from a woman aged 40-49 years with Graves' hyperthyroidism. The CDR3 DNA is TGCGCCAGCAGCTTCGGGCAGGAGGTAGAGGACGGGGAGCTGTTTTTT. Its protein is CASSFGQEVEDGELFF.